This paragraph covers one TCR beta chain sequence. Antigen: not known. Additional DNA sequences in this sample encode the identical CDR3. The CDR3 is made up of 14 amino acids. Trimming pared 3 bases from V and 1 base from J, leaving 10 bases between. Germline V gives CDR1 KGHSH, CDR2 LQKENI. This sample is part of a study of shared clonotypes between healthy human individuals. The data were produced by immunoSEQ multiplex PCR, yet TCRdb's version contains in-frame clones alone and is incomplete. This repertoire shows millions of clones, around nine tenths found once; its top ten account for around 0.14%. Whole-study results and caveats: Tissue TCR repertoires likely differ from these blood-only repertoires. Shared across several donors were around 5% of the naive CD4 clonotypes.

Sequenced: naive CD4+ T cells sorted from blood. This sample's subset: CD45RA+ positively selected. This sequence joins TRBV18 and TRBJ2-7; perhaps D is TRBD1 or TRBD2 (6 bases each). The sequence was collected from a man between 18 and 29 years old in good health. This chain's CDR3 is CASSPGGGSYEQYF. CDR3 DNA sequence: TGTGCCAGCTCACCTGGAGGGGGGTCCTACGAGCAGTACTTC. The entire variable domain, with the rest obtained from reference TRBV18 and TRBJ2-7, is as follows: NAGVMQNPRHLVRRRGQEARLRCSPMKGHSHVYWYRQLPEEGLKFMVYLQKENIIDESGMPKERFSAEFPKEGPSILRIQQVVRGDSAAYFCASSPGGGSYEQYFGPGTRLTVT.